Following are 24 T cell receptor beta chains from one sample sequenced in a study of blood T cells in healthy people across ages. Sample-barcoded 5' priming and a J-beta primer mix drove a second PCR of about 6 to 11 cycles. TCRdb itself ran the 5' RACE reads through MiXCR, one entry per CDR3 protein. The sample lists about 1,000,000 distinct CDR3 sequences, over 35% occurring once. Sequenced input: blood. The receptors derive from a woman aged 55-69 years in good health.

The gene calls are TRBV6-6 and TRBJ2-1; D uncertain. CDR3 size: 13 residues. V was pared by 0 bases and J by 12 bases, with 12 bases between. CDR1 is MNHNY, CDR2 SVGAGI, per germline (reference sequence). The CDR3 spells CASSYSSGTGQFF. CDR3 nucleotide sequence: TGTGCCAGCAGTTACTCATCCGGAACGGGGCAGTTCTTC.

This rearrangement joins TRBV6-2 or TRBV6-3 to TRBJ2-7, with D maybe TRBD1 (6 bases). V was cut by 7 bases and J by 2 bases, with 9 bases left in between. The CDR3 sequence is 12 residues long. Per germline, CDR1 MNHEY and CDR2 SVGEGT. CDR3 DNA: TGTGCCAGCAAGGACAGACCCTACGAGCAGTACTTC. Amino acid sequence: CASKDRPYEQYF.

The CDR3 sequence: CASRGGTSGYNEQFF. The CDR3 DNA is TGTGCCAGCAGGGGGGGGACTAGCGGCTACAATGAGCAGTTCTTC. J is TRBJ2-1 and V is TRBV9, with 11 bases that match TRBD2. The V segment lost 5 bases and the J segment 3 bases; nucleotides outside the gene matches: 4. Germline V gives CDR1 SGDLS, CDR2 YYNGEE. CDR3 length: 15 amino acids. The full variable domain, rest sourced from reference TRBV9 and TRBJ2-1, is DSGVTQTPKHLITATGQRVTLRCSPRSGDLSVYWYQQSLDQGLQFLIQYYNGEERAKGNILERFSAQQFPDLHSELNLSSLELGDSALYFCASRGGTSGYNEQFFGPGTRLTVL.

This clonotype has a handful of counts. The chain combines TRBV10-2 with TRBJ2-3; 13 nucleotides agree with TRBD2. Unmatched junction bases numbered 3, after V lost 0 bases and J lost 0 bases. Germline lookup yields CDR1 WSHSY and CDR2 SAAADI. The CDR3 totals 18 residues. CDR3 bases: TGCGCCAGCAGTGAGTCGGTGGGACTAGCGGGAAGCACAGATACGCAGTATTTT. This gives the protein CASSESVGLAGSTDTQYF.

The chain recombines TRBV3-1 with TRBJ2-7; 7 nucleotides align to TRBD2. The CDR3 has 16 amino acids. Germline CDR1 and CDR2: LGHDT and YNNKEL (reference sequence). V gave up 4 bases and J gave up 0 bases; unmatched junction bases: 9. This CDR3 reads CASSLYGGTSSYEQYF. The DNA for the CDR3 is TGTGCCAGCAGCCTTTACGGGGGGACGAGCTCCTACGAGCAGTACTTC.

This sequence joins TRBV7-9 and TRBJ2-3; weak D call: TRBD2 (5 bases). Germline V gene data show CDR1 as SEHNR and CDR2 as FQNEAQ (reference sequence). Deletions cut 5 bases from V and 4 bases from J, with 16 bases between. The CDR3 has 15 amino acids. This CDR3 is CASSVDRGSADTQYF. CDR3 DNA: TGTGCCAGCAGCGTAGACCGCGGGTCCGCAGATACGCAGTATTTT.

This clonotype was seen many times. The rearrangement uses TRBV29-1 and TRBJ2-7; 8 bases align to TRBD1. The V and J ends lost 4 bases and 1 base, in that order; junction bases with no gene match: 3. Germline-derived CDR1 and CDR2 are SQVTM and ANQGSEA. The CDR3 runs 13 residues. CDR3 coding DNA: TGCAGCGTTGGGACAGGGAGGTCCTACGAGCAGTACTTC. This codes for CSVGTGRSYEQYF.

This chain connects TRBV29-1 to TRBJ2-7, with D unresolved. Germline V lookup: CDR1 SQVTM, CDR2 ANQGSEA. Deletions cut 3 bases from V and 3 bases from J, with 12 bases between. The CDR3 sequence is 13 residues long. CDR3 in DNA: TGCAGCGTTGACTTAAGGAAGCACTACGAGCAGTACTTC. This codes for CSVDLRKHYEQYF.

This rearrangement joins TRBV7-2 to TRBJ2-5; 8 bases map to TRBD1. The CDR3 spans 15 residues. Germline values: CDR1 SGHTA, CDR2 FQGNSA. V shed 0 bases and J 5 bases; nucleotides not matched to a gene: 5. The CDR3 loop reads CASSLARTGWETQYF. The CDR3 nucleotides are TGTGCCAGCAGCTTAGCCCGGACAGGGTGGGAGACCCAGTACTTC.

V gene TRBV30 combines with J gene TRBJ1-1; no definite D call. This CDR3 spans 13 amino acids. Between the trimmed V and J ends, which lost 3 bases and 3 bases, there was a span of 11 bases. Germline assignment: CDR1 GTSNPN and CDR2 SVGIG (reference sequence). The CDR3 bases are TGTGCCTGGAGGCAGGAGACGGACACTGAAGCTTTCTTT. It is translated as CAWRQETDTEAFF. Complete variable domain (other parts from reference TRBV30 and TRBJ1-1): SQTIHQWPATLVQPVGSPLSLECTVEGTSNPNLYWYRQAAGRGLQLLFYSVGIGQISSEVPQNLSASRPQDRQFILSSKKLLLSDSGFYLCAWRQETDTEAFFGQGTRLTVV.

The table lists this clonotype with a few counts. The chain carries TRBV12-3 or TRBV12-4 and TRBJ2-3, with D maybe TRBD2 (5 bases). Trimming cost V 6 bases and J 7 bases, with 14 bases left between them. This CDR3 has 13 residues. Written as DNA, the CDR3 is TGTGCCAGCAGCCCCGTTGGACTCAATACGCAGTATTTT. This encodes CASSPVGLNTQYF.

This chain joins TRBV7-3 and TRBJ2-3, with TRBD1 matching 10 bases. The CDR3 length is 16 residues. Germline V gene data show CDR1 as SGHTA and CDR2 as FQGTGA. V shed 2 bases, J shed 4 bases, and the junction held 6 bases outside the gene matches. The CDR3 DNA follows: TGTGCCAGCAGCTTAGTAGGGACAGGGGTGGCAGATACGCAGTATTTT. Amino acid sequence: CASSLVGTGVADTQYF.

This clonotype occurred a few times. The V call is TRBV20-1, the J call TRBJ2-2; no clear D. V lost 5 bases and J 3 bases, leaving 16 bases between the germline ends. CDR1 is DFQATT, CDR2 SNEGSKA, per germline (reference sequence). This CDR3 has 15 amino acids. The CDR3, as DNA: TGCAGTGCTCCCCCGACCCTTGGTGACACCGGGGAGCTGTTTTTT. This gives the protein CSAPPTLGDTGELFF.

Many counts were recorded for this clonotype. V is TRBV3-1 and J is TRBJ2-6; D is undetermined. CDR1 and CDR2 (germline): LGHDT, YNNKEL (reference sequence). V lost 1 base and J 3 bases, leaving 7 bases between the germline ends. The CDR3 has 15 amino acids. This CDR3 reads CASSQGSVGANVLTF. The DNA of the CDR3 is TGTGCCAGCAGCCAAGGATCTGTTGGGGCCAACGTCCTGACTTTC.

DNA of the CDR3: TGCAGTGCTAGCTCGGGGGGCACCACAGATACGCAGTATTTT. Its translation is CSASSGGTTDTQYF. The genes are TRBV20-1 and TRBJ2-3; D perhaps matches TRBD2 (7 bases). Germline V lookup: CDR1 DFQATT, CDR2 SNEGSKA (reference sequence). The CDR3 loop spans 14 amino acids. Trimming cost V 3 bases and J 2 bases, with 12 bases left between them.

This clonotype was observed a handful of times. V gene TRBV18 combines with J gene TRBJ2-4; the D is unclear. Germline V gene sequence: CDR1 KGHSH, CDR2 LQKENI. CDR3 length: 14 amino acids. The V gene lost 3 bases and the J gene lost 8 bases, with 14 bases spanning the gap. CDR3 amino acids: CASSPLAGRDIQYF. The CDR3 nucleotides read TGTGCCAGCTCACCTCTGGCAGGTAGAGACATTCAGTACTTC.

This clonotype was counted a few times. The rearrangement joins TRBV5-1 to TRBJ2-5; TRBD2 might be the D (5 bases). The germline V gene encodes CDR1 SGHRS and CDR2 YFSETQ. Between the trimmed V and J ends, which lost 6 bases and 2 bases, there was a span of 17 bases. This CDR3 contains 15 residues. Here the CDR3 DNA reads TGCGCCAGCAACCAGAGAGGGATGGGTCAAGAGACCCAGTACTTC. Translated: CASNQRGMGQETQYF.

This clonotype was seen a few times. CDR3 in amino acids: CSARVIRGHEQYF. The CDR3 nucleotides are TGCAGTGCTAGAGTTATACGAGGCCACGAGCAGTACTTC. The chain is built from TRBV20-1 and TRBJ2-7; D remains unclear. The CDR3 is 13 residues long. The V gene lost 1 base and the J gene lost 5 bases, with 12 bases spanning the gap. Germline values: CDR1 DFQATT, CDR2 SNEGSKA (reference sequence).

The chain links TRBV18 to TRBJ1-6; tentative D call: TRBD1 (6 bases). Germline values: CDR1 KGHSH, CDR2 LQKENI. This CDR3 region has 15 residues. V shed 3 bases and J shed 7 bases, with 13 bases lying between them. The CDR3 here is CASSPRDTGNSPLHF. The CDR3, as DNA: TGTGCCAGCTCACCCCGGGACACAGGGAATTCACCCCTCCACTTT.

The chain is built from TRBV27 and TRBJ2-7; 10 nucleotides align to TRBD1. Germline V gene sequence: CDR1 MNHEY, CDR2 SMNVEV (reference sequence). V trimming: 6 bases; J trimming: 3 bases; junction bases outside the gene matches: 8. CDR3 length equals 15 residues. The CDR3 protein is CASRDRGNWVYEQYF. The CDR3, as DNA: TGTGCCAGCAGGGACAGGGGGAATTGGGTCTACGAGCAGTACTTC.

This chain uses TRBV6-5 with TRBJ1-2; D may be TRBD1 (5 bases). The V end lost 2 bases, the J end lost 0 bases, and 13 bases lay between the germline ends. Germline CDR1 is MNHEY and CDR2 is SVGAGI. This CDR3 region has 16 residues. The CDR3 is CASSYGAGTANYGYTF. The CDR3 coding sequence is TGTGCCAGCAGTTACGGGGCAGGAACAGCTAACTATGGCTACACCTTC.

This clonotype has ten or more counts. V gene TRBV28 combines with J gene TRBJ1-5; tentative D call: TRBD1 (5 bases). Germline V lookup: CDR1 MDHEN, CDR2 SYDVKM. The CDR3 runs to 13 residues. V dropped 7 bases and J dropped 7 bases, with 14 bases sitting between them. The CDR3 coding sequence is TGTGCCAGCATGAGGGGACCTAGACAGCCCCAGCATTTT. This codes for CASMRGPRQPQHF.

The chain employs TRBV7-6 and TRBJ2-7; a possible D gene is TRBD2 (5 bases). The germline V and J ends were trimmed by 1 base and 1 base, with 8 bases remaining between them. The CDR3 totals 14 residues. CDR1 and CDR2 (germline): SGHVS, FNYEAQ. The CDR3 spells CASSLELVSYEQYF. CDR3 DNA: TGTGCCAGCAGCTTAGAACTAGTTTCCTACGAGCAGTACTTC.

The J gene is TRBJ2-7, the V gene TRBV5-1; D is unresolved. This CDR3 contains 15 residues. Germline V CDR1 and CDR2: SGHRS, YFSETQ. Trimming took 0 bases from V and 3 from J, leaving 13 bases between them. This CDR3 is CASSLEVRANYEQYF. Written as DNA, the CDR3 is TGCGCCAGCAGCTTGGAGGTAAGGGCTAACTACGAGCAGTACTTC.